This T cell receptor (beta chain) was found in a study of Tregs in tolerant kidney transplant recipients. Study background: An approximately three-day belatacept mixed lymphocyte reaction, sometimes plus 5-day graft donor restimulation, preceded CD4+CD25+CD127- sorting. Antibodies separated recipient from donor cells. Notes on the study in general: Validation in larger populations is needed because few patients were studied.

Trimming pared 7 bases from V and 6 bases from J, leaving 15 bases between. The CDR3 loop spans 13 amino acids. From germline, CDR1 is SGHNT and CDR2 YYREEE (reference sequence). The table came from immunoSEQ multiplex PCR; TCRdb's copy has only in-frame clones and leaves some out. In the table there are just over 30,000 clones, about four fifths of which are singletons. Details on this clone: What it recognizes is unknown.

The sequenced sample was Tregs from blood cultured with allogeneic cells. The TCR originated in a human donor in good health. The chain has TRBV5-4 and TRBJ2-3, with D possibly TRBD2 on 5 matching bases. The chain's CDR3 is CASGQPGGDTQYF. The CDR3 region has the DNA TGTGCCAGCGGGCAACCGGGCGGGGATACGCAGTATTTT.